This T cell receptor beta chain was sequenced for a study of T cells in Graves' hyperthyroidism and ophthalmopathy. Regarding the study as a whole: Ophthalmopathy was predicted by the model a median of approximately 6.6 months ahead of onset. Most clonotypes expanded in the thyroid (above 0.001) were also present in blood.

Amplified TCR beta CDR3 regions came from RNA transcripts. Researchers ran a first-round RT-PCR on the TCR CDR3 using the HTBI primer set. MiXCR, applied by TCRdb to the multiplex PCR reads, yields one record per CDR3 protein. The sample lists about 640,000 distinct CDR3 sequences, about 15% occurring once. Trimming took 6 bases from V and 1 from J; bases not matched to a gene: 14. The CDR3 runs to 19 residues. Germline V lookup: CDR1 MNHEY, CDR2 SVGEGT. In regard to this clonotype: What it binds is unknown.

This sequence originates from a woman between 50 and 59 years old with Graves' ophthalmopathy. The rearrangement uses TRBV6-2 or TRBV6-3 and TRBJ2-5, with 13 bases lining up with TRBD2. The sample taken for sequencing was blood. The CDR3 sequence: CASSLGTSGMWRPQETQYF. The CDR3 region has the DNA TGTGCCAGCAGCCTCGGGACTAGCGGGATGTGGCGTCCCCAAGAGACCCAGTACTTC.